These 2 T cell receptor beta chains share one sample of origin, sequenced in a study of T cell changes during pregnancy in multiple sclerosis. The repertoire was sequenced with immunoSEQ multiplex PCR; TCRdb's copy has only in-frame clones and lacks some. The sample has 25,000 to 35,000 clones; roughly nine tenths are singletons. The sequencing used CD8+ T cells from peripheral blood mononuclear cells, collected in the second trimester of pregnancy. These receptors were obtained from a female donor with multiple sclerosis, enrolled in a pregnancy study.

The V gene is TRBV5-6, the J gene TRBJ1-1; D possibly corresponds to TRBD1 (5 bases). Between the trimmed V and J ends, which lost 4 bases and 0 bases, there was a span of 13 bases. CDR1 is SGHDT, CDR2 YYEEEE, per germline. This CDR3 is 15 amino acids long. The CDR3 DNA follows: TGTGCCAGCAGCCTCAGGGATTACATGAACACTGAAGCTTTCTTT. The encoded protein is CASSLRDYMNTEAFF.

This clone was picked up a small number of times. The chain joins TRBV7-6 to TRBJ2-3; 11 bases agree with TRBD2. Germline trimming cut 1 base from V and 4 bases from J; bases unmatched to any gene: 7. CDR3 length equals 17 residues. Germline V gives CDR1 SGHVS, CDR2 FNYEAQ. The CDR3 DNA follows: TGTGCCAGCAGCTTAGAGGTAGCGGGAGGGCCCGCAGATACGCAGTATTTT. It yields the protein CASSLEVAGGPADTQYF.